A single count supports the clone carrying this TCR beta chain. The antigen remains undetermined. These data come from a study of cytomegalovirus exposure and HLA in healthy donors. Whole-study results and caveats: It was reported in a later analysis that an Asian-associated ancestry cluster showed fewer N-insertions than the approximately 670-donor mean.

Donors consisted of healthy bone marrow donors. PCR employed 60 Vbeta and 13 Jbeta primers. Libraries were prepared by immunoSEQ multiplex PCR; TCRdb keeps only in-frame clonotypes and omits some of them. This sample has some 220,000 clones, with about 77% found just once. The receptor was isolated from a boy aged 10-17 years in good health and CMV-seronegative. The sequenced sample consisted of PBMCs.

The CDR3 region is CASSQGTQETQYF. CDR3 nucleotides: TGTGCCAGTAGTCAGGGTACGCAAGAGACCCAGTACTTC. This rearrangement joins TRBV19 to TRBJ2-5, with D maybe TRBD1 (5 bases). Germline V lookup: CDR1 LNHDA, CDR2 SQIVND (reference sequence). V shed 5 bases and J shed 2 bases, with 9 bases lying between them. There are 13 residues in the CDR3.